This TCR beta chain was identified during a study of blood T cell repertoires in COVID-19. As for the study in general: The United States, Italy and Spain supplied acute and convalescent COVID-19 samples. T cells, B-cell-depleted T cells, or PBMCs provided the cDNA or gDNA that served as material.

Germline V gene lookup returns CDR1 MNHEY and CDR2 SVGAGI. The CDR3 contains 15 residues. Trimming removed 5 bases from V and 3 bases from J; junction bases left unmatched: 7. Original processing methods: Reference gene primers were amplified, and this amplification served to estimate nucleated cell counts. Using immunoSEQ multiplex PCR, the repertoire was profiled, and TCRdb retains in-frame clones only, with some absent. D and trimming were read from the DNA, whereas the V and J calls and clone size are those reported in that table. The profile covers around 97,000 clones, with roughly 88% appearing a single time and around 3.5% taken by the ten largest.

Sequencing input: peripheral blood. The TCR comes from a human donor in a cohort sampled during active COVID-19. J is TRBJ2-7 and V is TRBV6-5; TRBD2 matches 10 bases. In DNA form, the CDR3 reads TGTGCCAGCAGTCACAACCCTAGCGGGAGCTACGAGCAGTACTTC. Protein sequence: CASSHNPSGSYEQYF.